This T cell receptor (beta chain) is drawn from a study of T cells after yellow fever vaccination (dated by TCRdb to the late 2010s). General notes on the study: Libraries from fractions with low cell numbers were prepared with the SMART-Seq v4 Ultra Low Input RNA kit. To track T-cell clones before and after primary and booster YFV17D yellow fever vaccination, bulk TCR alpha and beta repertoires were sequenced longitudinally. Two healthy male donors, one aged 18 to 30 and one aged 30 to 39 years, were included in the cohort. Blood was drawn at multiple timepoints before and after primary and secondary immunization, with bulk PBMC replicates and cell subsets isolated. The full study reports these points: A small fraction of clonotypes showed up in both the CD4 and CD8 compartments, probably as a result of convergent recombination. Most clones expanded after primary vaccination (96% of CD4 and roughly 90% of CD8) were re-detected after the booster, suggesting that broad memory maintenance occurred. The secondary T-cell response was weaker than the primary response but faster, peaking on day 5 instead of day 15. Computational filtering was needed because FACS-sorted repertoires could contain abundant contaminating clonotypes from the bulk population. Because the study included only a couple of donors, the extent to which the findings can be generalized is limited.

This clonotype was counted between two and nine times. There are no base qualities to consult, and no much larger clone falls within one base. TCR cDNA was synthesized by 5'RACE template switching, through which a universal primer site and unique molecular identifiers were introduced. Priming of cDNA synthesis was performed from both the TCR alpha and TCR beta constant segments. Libraries were amplified in two PCR steps, with sample barcodes and sequencing adapters added in the second step. Libraries were sequenced on Illumina HiSeq 2500 (2x100 bp) or NovaSeq (2x150 bp). As for the original processing: Demultiplexing of reads and collapsing into UMI consensus sequences were performed with MIGEC, and V(D)J alignment was carried out with MiXCR. Vaccine-responding clonotypes were identified with edgeR using replicate PBMC samples, with FDR below 0.01 and a log2 fold change above 5 up to day 15 being required. CD4 or CD8 identity was assigned to each bulk clonotype according to whether the clonotype was present at higher abundance in the sequenced CD4 repertoire or the sequenced CD8 repertoire. A clonotype counted as NS4B-specific if enriched at least 10-fold in dextramer-positive versus dextramer-negative fractions, with CD4-biased clonotypes left out. TCRdb itself trimmed the public reads at Q25 with fastp, ran MiXCR and retained productive beta chains. Each entry merges the rows of one CDR3 protein and shows their most common DNA and genes. These V and J calls rely on TCRdb rather than the paper's analysis. The sample data list more than 75,000 distinct CDR3 sequences, and about 8.4% of these were observed just once. The ten most abundant clones make up approximately 17% of the sample.

The treatment or condition label here, explained by the study, means: live attenuated yellow fever vaccine strain. A standard Ficoll-Paque protocol was used to isolate PBMCs from peripheral blood. Epitope-specific CD8 T cells were sorted with a dextramer loaded with the yellow fever NS4B epitope peptide, and anti-CD3 and anti-CD8 staining was applied. TriZol was used to extract RNA from bulk PBMCs, from CD4 and CD8 fractions, and from dextramer-positive and dextramer-negative fractions. Based on the germline V gene, the CDR1 and CDR2 sequences are KGHSH and LQKENI. V sheds 2 bases and J sheds 4 bases, leaving 6 bases between their ends. The CDR3 has 14 amino acids, counting the end cysteine and phenylalanine. The sequence is cut down to CDR3 DNA, 42 bases in frame from base 1.

The chain was built from TRBV18 and TRBJ2-6; confidence is insufficient to name the D gene. Sequencing used CD8+ T cells not binding an NS4B(214-222) dextramer, sorted from PBMCs, obtained more than 13 days after the first yellow fever vaccination. The label giving this sample's cell subset or site can be read as: NS4B epitope dextramer-negative CD8 T cells. The sequence came from a man aged 18 to 35 who received the YFV17D yellow fever vaccine. The CDR3 protein sequence reads: CASSPGSGANVLTF. The nucleotide sequence is TGTGCCAGCTCACCAGGGTCCGGGGCCAACGTCCTGACTTTC.